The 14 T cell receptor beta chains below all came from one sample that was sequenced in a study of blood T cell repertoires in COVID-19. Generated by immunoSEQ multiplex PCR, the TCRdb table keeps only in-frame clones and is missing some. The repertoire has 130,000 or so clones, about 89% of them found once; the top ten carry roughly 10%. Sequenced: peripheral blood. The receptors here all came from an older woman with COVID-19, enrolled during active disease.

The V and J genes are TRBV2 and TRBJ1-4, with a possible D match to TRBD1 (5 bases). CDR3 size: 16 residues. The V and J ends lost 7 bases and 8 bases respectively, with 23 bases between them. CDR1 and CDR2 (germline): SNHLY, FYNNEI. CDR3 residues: CASNEGRGLPREKLFF. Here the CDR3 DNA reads TGTGCCAGCAACGAAGGGAGGGGCCTTCCCCGAGAAAAACTGTTTTTT.

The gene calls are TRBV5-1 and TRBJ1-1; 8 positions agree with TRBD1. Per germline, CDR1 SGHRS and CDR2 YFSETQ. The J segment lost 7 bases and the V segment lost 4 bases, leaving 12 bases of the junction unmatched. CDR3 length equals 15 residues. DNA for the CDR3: TGCGCCAGCAGCCAACAACAGGGGGGGACGAGTGAAGCTTTCTTT. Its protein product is CASSQQQGGTSEAFF.

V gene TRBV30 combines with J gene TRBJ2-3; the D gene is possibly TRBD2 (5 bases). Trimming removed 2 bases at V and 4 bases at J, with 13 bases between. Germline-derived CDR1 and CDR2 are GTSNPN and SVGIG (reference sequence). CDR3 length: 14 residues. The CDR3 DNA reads TGTGCCTGGAGTTATCTGCGGGTCGCAGATACGCAGTATTTT. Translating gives CAWSYLRVADTQYF.

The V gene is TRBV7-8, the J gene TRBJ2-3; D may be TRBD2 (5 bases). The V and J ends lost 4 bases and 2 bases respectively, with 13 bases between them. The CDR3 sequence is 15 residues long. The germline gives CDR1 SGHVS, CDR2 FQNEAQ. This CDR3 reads CASSSLQRLTDTQYF. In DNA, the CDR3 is TGTGCCAGCAGCTCCCTCCAGCGGCTCACAGATACGCAGTATTTT.

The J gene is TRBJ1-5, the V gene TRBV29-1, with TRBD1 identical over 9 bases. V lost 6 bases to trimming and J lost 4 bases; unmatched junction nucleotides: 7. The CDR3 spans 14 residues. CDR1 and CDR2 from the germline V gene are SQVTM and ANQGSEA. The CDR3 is CSVDTGTGNQPQHF. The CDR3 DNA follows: TGCAGCGTGGACACCGGGACAGGGAATCAGCCCCAGCATTTT.

The CDR3 coding sequence is TGCGCCAGCAGCCAAGAGAGGAGAGAGACCCAGTACTTC. Encoded protein: CASSQERRETQYF. The genes are TRBV4-1 and TRBJ2-5, with no clear D. The CDR3 runs 13 residues. In germline, CDR1 is MGHRA, CDR2 YSYEKL. V was trimmed by 0 bases and J by 4 bases, leaving 6 bases between them.

The CDR3 loop is CASSSRFTDTQYF. In DNA form, the CDR3 reads TGCGCCAGCAGCTCCCGTTTCACAGATACGCAGTATTTT. V usage is TRBV10-1 and J usage is TRBJ2-3; D gene ambiguous. Trimming pared 6 bases from V and 2 bases from J, leaving 9 bases between. This CDR3 is 13 amino acids long. The germline V gene encodes CDR1 WNHNN and CDR2 SYGVQD (reference sequence).

CDR3 residues: CASSFVGRNNEQFF. CDR3 nucleotide sequence: TGTGCCAGTAGTTTTGTGGGGCGTAACAATGAGCAGTTCTTC. The chain joins TRBV19 to TRBJ2-1, with a tentative D call TRBD1 (5 bases). CDR3 length equals 14 residues. Trimming shortened V by 5 bases and J by 5 bases, and 13 bases separated the two germline ends. Germline CDR1 reads LNHDA; CDR2 reads SQIVND (reference sequence).

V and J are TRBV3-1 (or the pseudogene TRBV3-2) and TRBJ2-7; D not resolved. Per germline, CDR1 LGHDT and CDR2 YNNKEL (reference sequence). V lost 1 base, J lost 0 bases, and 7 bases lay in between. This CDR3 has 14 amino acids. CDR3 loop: CASSQVPSSYEQYF. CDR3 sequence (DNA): TGTGCCAGCAGCCAAGTCCCCAGCTCCTACGAGCAGTACTTC.

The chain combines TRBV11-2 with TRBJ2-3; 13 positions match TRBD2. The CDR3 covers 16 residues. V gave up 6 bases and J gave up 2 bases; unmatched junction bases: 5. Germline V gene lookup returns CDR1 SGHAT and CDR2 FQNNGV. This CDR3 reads CASSPTSGGFTDTQYF. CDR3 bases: TGTGCCAGCAGTCCGACTAGCGGGGGGTTCACAGATACGCAGTATTTT.

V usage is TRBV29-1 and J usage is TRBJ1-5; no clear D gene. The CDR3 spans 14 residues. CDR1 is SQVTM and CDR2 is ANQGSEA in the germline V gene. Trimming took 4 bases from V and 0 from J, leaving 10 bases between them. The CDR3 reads CSVAVDYSNQPQHF. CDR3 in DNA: TGCAGCGTTGCGGTCGATTATAGCAATCAGCCCCAGCATTTT.

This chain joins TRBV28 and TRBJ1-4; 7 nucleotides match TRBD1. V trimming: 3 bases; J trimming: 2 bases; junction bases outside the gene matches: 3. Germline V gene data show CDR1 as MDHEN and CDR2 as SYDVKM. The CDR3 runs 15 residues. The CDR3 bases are TGTGCCAGCAGTTTCACAGGGGTGACTAATGAAAAACTGTTTTTT. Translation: CASSFTGVTNEKLFF. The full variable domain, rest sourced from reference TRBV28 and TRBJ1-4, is DVKVTQSSRYLVKRTGEKVFLECVQDMDHENMFWYRQDPGLGLRLIYFSYDVKMKEKGDIPEGYSVSREKKERFSLILESASTNQTSMYLCASSFTGVTNEKLFFGSGTQLSVL.

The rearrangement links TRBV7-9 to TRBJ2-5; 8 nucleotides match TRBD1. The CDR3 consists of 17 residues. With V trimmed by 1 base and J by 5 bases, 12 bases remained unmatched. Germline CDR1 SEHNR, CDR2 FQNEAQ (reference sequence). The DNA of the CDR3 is TGTGCCAGCAGCTTAGTAGGTGGCAGGGGGCGAGGTGAGACCCAGTACTTC. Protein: CASSLVGGRGRGETQYF.

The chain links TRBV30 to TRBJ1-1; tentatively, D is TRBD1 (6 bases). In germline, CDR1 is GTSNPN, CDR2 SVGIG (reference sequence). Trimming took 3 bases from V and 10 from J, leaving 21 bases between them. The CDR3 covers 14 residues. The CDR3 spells CAWRSGPLGAPAFF. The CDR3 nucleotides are TGTGCCTGGAGATCCGGACCTTTGGGGGCACCAGCTTTCTTT.